This entry lists 3 T cell receptor beta chains sequenced from one sample in a study of shared clonotypes between healthy human individuals. Measured with immunoSEQ multiplex PCR; TCRdb has only the in-frame clones, and not every one. The sample lists around 510,000 clones; about 96% were seen once. Sequenced input: naive CD4+ T cells sorted from blood. Subset denoted: CD45RA+ positively selected. Every receptor here comes from a woman aged 25-40 years in good health.

The chain joins TRBV6-1 to TRBJ1-1; 8 bases map to TRBD1. The germline V gene encodes CDR1 MNHNS and CDR2 SASEGT. V lost 4 bases and J lost 1; bases outside the gene matches: 5. The CDR3 length is 15 residues. CDR3 sequence (DNA): TGTGCCAGCAGTGTCGCCGGGACAGGGAACACTGAAGCTTTCTTT. This encodes CASSVAGTGNTEAFF.

This sequence joins TRBV30 and TRBJ1-6; D possibly corresponds to TRBD1 (5 bases). This CDR3 is built from 17 residues. V was shortened by 0 bases and J by 7 bases, with 19 bases between the two germline ends. CDR1 is GTSNPN and CDR2 is SVGIG in the germline V gene (reference sequence). This chain's CDR3 is CAWSVRAEGLPNSPLHF. The CDR3 DNA reads as TGTGCCTGGAGTGTACGCGCCGAGGGGCTCCCCAATTCACCCCTCCACTTT. The variable domain in full, completed from reference TRBV30 and TRBJ1-6, reads SQTIHQWPATLVQPVGSPLSLECTVEGTSNPNLYWYRQAAGRGLQLLFYSVGIGQISSEVPQNLSASRPQDRQFILSSKKLLLSDSGFYLCAWSVRAEGLPNSPLHFGNGTRLTVT.

The chain links TRBV19 to TRBJ1-1, with 7 bases that match TRBD1. The CDR3 length is 13 residues. CDR1 and CDR2 (germline): LNHDA, SQIVND (reference sequence). J was trimmed by 0 bases and V by 9 bases; bases with no gene match: 4. The DNA for the CDR3 is TGTGCCAGCAGGGGACAGTTGAACACTGAAGCTTTCTTT. Its translation: CASRGQLNTEAFF.